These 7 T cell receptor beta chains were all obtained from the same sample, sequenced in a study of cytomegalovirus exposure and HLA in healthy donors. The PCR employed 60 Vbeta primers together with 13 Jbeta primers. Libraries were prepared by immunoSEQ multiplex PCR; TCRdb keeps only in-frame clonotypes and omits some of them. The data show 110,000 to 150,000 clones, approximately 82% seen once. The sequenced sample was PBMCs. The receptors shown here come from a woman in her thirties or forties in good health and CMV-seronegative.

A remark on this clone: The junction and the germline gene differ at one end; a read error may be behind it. CDR3 nucleotides: TGTGCCAGCAGTTACTCCCACGAGCAGTACTTC. Translating it yields CASSYSHEQYF. V usage is TRBV6-5 and J usage is TRBJ2-5, with D uncertain. The DNA end is a closer match to TRBJ2-7, so the J assignment may be wrong. This CDR3 contains 11 residues. Germline CDR1 MNHEY, CDR2 SVGAGI.

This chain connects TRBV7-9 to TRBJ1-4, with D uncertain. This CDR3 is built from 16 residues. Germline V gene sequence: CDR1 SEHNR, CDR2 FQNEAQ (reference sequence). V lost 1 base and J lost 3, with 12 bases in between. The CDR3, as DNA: TGTGCCAGCAGCTTAGGAAGTTTGGGCCCTAATGAAAAACTGTTTTTT. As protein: CASSLGSLGPNEKLFF.

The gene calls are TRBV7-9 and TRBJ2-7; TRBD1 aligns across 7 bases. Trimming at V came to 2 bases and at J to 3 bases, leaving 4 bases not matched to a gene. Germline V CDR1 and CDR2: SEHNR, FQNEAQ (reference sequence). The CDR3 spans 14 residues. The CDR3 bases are TGTGCCAGCAGCTTACCGCGGACAGGCTACGAGCAGTACTTC. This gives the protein CASSLPRTGYEQYF.

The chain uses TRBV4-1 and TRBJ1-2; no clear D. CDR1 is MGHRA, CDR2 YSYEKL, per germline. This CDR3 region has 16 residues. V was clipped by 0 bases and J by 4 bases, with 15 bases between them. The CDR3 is CASSQDLAGSPYGYTF. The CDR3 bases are TGCGCCAGCAGCCAAGATCTCGCGGGGTCCCCCTATGGCTACACCTTC.

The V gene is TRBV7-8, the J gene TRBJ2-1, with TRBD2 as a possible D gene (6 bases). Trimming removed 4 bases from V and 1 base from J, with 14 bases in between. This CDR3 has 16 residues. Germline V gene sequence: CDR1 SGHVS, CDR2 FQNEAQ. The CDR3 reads CASSSGLRGSYNEQFF. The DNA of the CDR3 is TGTGCCAGCAGCTCGGGACTTCGTGGTTCCTACAATGAGCAGTTCTTC.

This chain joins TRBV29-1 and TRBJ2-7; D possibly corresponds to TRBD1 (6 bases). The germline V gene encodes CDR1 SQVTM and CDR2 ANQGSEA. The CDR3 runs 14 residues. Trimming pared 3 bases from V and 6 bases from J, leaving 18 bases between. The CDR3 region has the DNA TGCAGCGTTGATAACGCAGGGGTTATCGGCGAGCAGTACTTC. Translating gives CSVDNAGVIGEQYF.

As DNA, the CDR3 is TGTGCCAGCAGTGACGGGACAGGGAGCACTGAAGCTTTCTTT. Its protein product is CASSDGTGSTEAFF. The V and J genes are TRBV28 and TRBJ1-1; the match to TRBD1 covers 9 bases. This CDR3 contains 14 residues. The V gene end was trimmed by 5 bases and the J gene end by 4 bases; junction bases not matched to a gene: 5. CDR1 is MDHEN, CDR2 SYDVKM, per germline.